This is a list of T cell receptor beta chains from one sample in a study of neurological immune-mediated disorders. MiXCR was run by TCRdb on the 5' RACE reads, yielding one entry per CDR3 protein. Altogether roughly 41,000 distinct CDR3 sequences are present, over 8.5% being singletons, with the ten largest covering around 3.9%. Material for sequencing was PBMCs. The receptors derive from a man in his sixties with HTLV-1-associated myelopathy (HAM/TSP). CDR3s include the opening cysteine and the closing phenylalanine or tryptophan.

J gene | V gene | CDR3 protein
TRBJ1-4 | TRBV7-9 | CASSPGQGNEKLFF
TRBJ1-1 | TRBV27 | CASSMGGHGTEAFF
TRBJ1-1 | TRBV12-3/TRBV12-4 | CASSATGNTEAFF
TRBJ1-2 | TRBV2 | CASREKEDYGYTF
TRBJ2-3 | TRBV20-1 | CSAKYSLAGAKDTQYF
TRBJ1-4 | TRBV7-9 | CASSHLAVGRIYEKLFF
TRBJ2-5 | TRBV5-1 | CASSPGASGYQETQYF
TRBJ1-1 | TRBV20-1 | CSAARGANTEAFF
TRBJ2-3 | TRBV11-3 | CASTLGPSTDTQYF
TRBJ1-1 | TRBV5-1 | CASSTRGDGEAFF
TRBJ2-3 | TRBV27 | CASSSRPTSTDTQYF
TRBJ2-7 | TRBV29-1 | CSVMGPSSYEQYF
TRBJ2-5 | TRBV9 | CASSVQGKETQYF
TRBJ2-7 | TRBV20-1 | CSARREESGSGEQYF
TRBJ1-5 | TRBV7-6 | CASSLVYGSNQPQHF
TRBJ2-1 | TRBV5-1 | CASSLPGLSSYNEQFF